Shown below are 21 T cell receptor beta chains from a single sample sequenced in a study of CD8+CD57+ T cells in acquired aplastic anemia. It was genomic DNA that served as the template for profiling TCR beta VDJ and CDR3. TCRdb reprocessed the reads via MiXCR and lists one record per CDR3 protein. The sample shows a few hundred thousand distinct CDR3 sequences, about 50% of them seen only once. For sequencing, patients were chosen who had shown expansion of CD8+CD57+ cells by flow cytometry. Material for sequencing was sorted CD4+, CD8+, or CD8+CD57+ T cells (not recorded which) from PBMCs. The receptors come from a human donor with aplastic anemia.

This clonotype has at least ten counts. The rearrangement uses TRBV29-1 and TRBJ1-1; weak D call: TRBD1 (6 bases). The germline V gene encodes CDR1 SQVTM and CDR2 ANQGSEA. Trimming removed 7 bases at V and 0 bases at J, with 15 bases between. The CDR3 consists of 14 residues. This CDR3 is CSAARTVMNTEAFF. CDR3 in DNA: TGCAGCGCCGCCCGGACAGTGATGAACACTGAAGCTTTCTTT.

J is TRBJ1-6 and V is TRBV19; 9 bases agree with TRBD1. Germline V gene data show CDR1 as LNHDA and CDR2 as SQIVND (reference sequence). CDR3 length: 16 amino acids. With 2 bases clipped from V and 6 bases from J, the junction kept 5 bases outside the gene matches. The CDR3 region is CASSIRSGQGNSPLHF. The CDR3 nucleotides are TGTGCCAGTAGTATACGTTCGGGACAGGGTAATTCACCCCTCCACTTT.

The V gene is TRBV10-3, the J gene TRBJ2-1; D unresolved. The CDR3 spans 14 residues. Germline V lookup: CDR1 ENHRY, CDR2 SYGVKD. Trimming pared 5 bases from V and 0 bases from J, leaving 8 bases between. This CDR3 reads CAISLGSSYNEQFF. The CDR3 DNA follows: TGTGCCATCAGTCTAGGTAGCTCCTACAATGAGCAGTTCTTC.

The rearrangement uses TRBV7-9 and TRBJ2-1, with D uncertain. V gave up 6 bases and J gave up 8 bases, with 11 bases separating them. This CDR3 spans 12 amino acids. Germline V CDR1 and CDR2: SEHNR, FQNEAQ (reference sequence). The CDR3 is CASSSRAHEQFF. The CDR3 DNA follows: TGTGCCAGCAGTTCTAGGGCGCATGAGCAGTTCTTC.

This clonotype was detected once. V gene TRBV7-9 combines with J gene TRBJ1-5; D remains ambiguous. With 3 bases removed from V and 0 bases from J, the gap between germline ends came to 9 bases. The CDR3 spans 15 residues. Germline V CDR1 and CDR2: SEHNR, FQNEAQ (reference sequence). The CDR3 is CASSFNSDSNQPQHF. In DNA, the CDR3 is TGTGCCAGCAGCTTCAATAGCGATAGCAATCAGCCCCAGCATTTT.

A remark on this clonotype: A single base separates this from a much larger clone, so it may be a read error. This chain links TRBV20-1 with TRBJ2-2; D not resolved. V gave up 4 bases and J gave up 3 bases, with 6 bases separating them. Per germline, CDR1 DFQATT and CDR2 SNEGSKA (reference sequence). This CDR3 region has 12 residues. The CDR3, as DNA: TGCAGTGCTACAAGAGACACCGGGGAGCTGTTTTTT. This sequence encodes CSATRDTGELFF.

This sequence joins TRBV7-2 and TRBJ1-6, with D unclear. Germline V gives CDR1 SGHTA, CDR2 FQGNSA. This CDR3 spans 15 amino acids. The ends were cut back, 1 base at V and 10 bases at J, with 14 bases in the middle. The chain's CDR3 is CASSLGGGMRSPLHF. In DNA, the CDR3 is TGTGCCAGCAGCTTAGGCGGCGGGATGAGGTCACCCCTCCACTTT.

This chain links TRBV15 with TRBJ1-5, with D hard to call. The germline gives CDR1 LNHNV, CDR2 YYDKDF (reference sequence). V was trimmed by 2 bases and J by 1 base, leaving 12 bases between them. There are 16 residues in the CDR3. CDR3 protein: CATSRNEGLSNQPQHF. DNA of the CDR3: TGTGCCACCAGCAGAAATGAAGGACTCAGCAATCAGCCCCAGCATTTT.

The CDR3 loop reads CASRDSGNEQFF. The CDR3 region has the DNA TGTGCCAGCAGGGATAGCGGGAACGAGCAGTTCTTC. The rearrangement uses TRBV2 and TRBJ2-1; 8 bases map to TRBD2. Unmatched junction bases numbered 5, after V lost 6 bases and J lost 10 bases. Germline V gene data show CDR1 as SNHLY and CDR2 as FYNNEI. The CDR3 spans 12 residues.

This clonotype was observed at least ten times. V is TRBV2 and J is TRBJ2-5, with a weak D call TRBD1 (6 bases). CDR3 length: 14 residues. From germline, CDR1 is SNHLY and CDR2 FYNNEI. Trimming took off 4 bases at V and 1 base at J, with 10 bases between the two ends. In DNA, the CDR3 is TGTGCCAGCAGTGGGTCGACAGGCCAAGAGACCCAGTACTTC. Protein product: CASSGSTGQETQYF. The full variable domain, its missing parts supplied by reference TRBV2 and TRBJ2-5, is EPEVTQTPSHQVTQMGQEVILRCVPISNHLYFYWYRQILGQKVEFLVSFYNNEISEKSEIFDDQFSVERPDGSNFTLKIRSTKLEDSAMYFCASSGSTGQETQYFGPGTRLLVL.

The chain employs TRBV25-1 and TRBJ2-5; 7 bases align to TRBD2. This CDR3 has 16 residues. CDR1 MGHDK and CDR2 SYGVNS come from the germline V gene. V lost 2 bases and J lost 5; bases outside the gene matches: 11. The CDR3 bases are TGTGCCAGCAGTGAAATCCGGGGGGTACATAGGGAGACCCAGTACTTC. Amino acids: CASSEIRGVHRETQYF.

This clonotype has only a few counts. The V gene is TRBV7-9, the J gene TRBJ2-1; 8 nucleotides align to TRBD2. The CDR3 contains 15 residues. Germline trimming cut 5 bases from V and 0 bases from J; bases unmatched to any gene: 3. The germline CDR1 and CDR2 sequences are SEHNR and FQNEAQ (reference sequence). In nucleotides, the CDR3 is TGTGCCAGCAGCGCGGCGGGGGGCTCCTACAATGAGCAGTTCTTC. It codes for CASSAAGGSYNEQFF.

This clonotype was counted ten times or more. The rearrangement joins TRBV30 to TRBJ1-1; TRBD1 might be the D (5 bases). The V end lost 3 bases, the J end lost 2 bases, and 10 bases lay between the germline ends. This CDR3 has 13 amino acids. Germline loops: CDR1 GTSNPN, CDR2 SVGIG (reference sequence). CDR3 sequence reads: CAWRWGVNTEAFF. The CDR3 DNA is TGTGCCTGGAGATGGGGGGTAAACACTGAAGCTTTCTTT. The full variable domain, completed using reference TRBV30 and TRBJ1-1, is SQTIHQWPATLVQPVGSPLSLECTVEGTSNPNLYWYRQAAGRGLQLLFYSVGIGQISSEVPQNLSASRPQDRQFILSSKKLLLSDSGFYLCAWRWGVNTEAFFGQGTRLTVV.

This clonotype was counted between two and nine times. J is TRBJ1-1 and V is TRBV20-1; D gene ambiguous. Germline V gene data show CDR1 as DFQATT and CDR2 as SNEGSKA (reference sequence). This CDR3 has 14 residues. V was shortened by 5 bases and J by 1 base, with 14 bases between the two germline ends. CDR3 protein: CSAPWAGRNTEAFF. CDR3 coding DNA: TGCAGTGCTCCATGGGCGGGGAGGAACACTGAAGCTTTCTTT.

About this clonotype itself: This clone may be a read error of a much larger clone one base away. This chain joins TRBV11-1 and TRBJ1-3, with D possibly TRBD1 on 6 matching bases. The CDR3 loop spans 13 amino acids. From germline, CDR1 is SGHAT and CDR2 FQDESV (reference sequence). Written as DNA, the CDR3 is TGTGCCAGCAGCCCGGACAGTGGAAACATCATATATTTT. Protein sequence: CASSPDSGNIIYF.

J is TRBJ2-7 and V is TRBV30; TRBD1 agrees at 9 bases. CDR3 length: 15 residues. V was pared by 2 bases and J by 5 bases, with 10 bases of the junction left unmatched. Germline V gene data show CDR1 as GTSNPN and CDR2 as SVGIG (reference sequence). The CDR3 here is CAWSLLDRGDDEQYF. The CDR3 nucleotides are TGTGCCTGGAGTCTTCTGGACAGGGGAGACGACGAGCAGTACTTC.

This clonotype was found many times. The chain is built from TRBV11-2 and TRBJ2-1; a possible D gene is TRBD2 (6 bases). V lost 0 bases and J 2 bases, leaving 8 bases between the germline ends. The germline gives CDR1 SGHAT, CDR2 FQNNGV. The CDR3 totals 15 residues. The CDR3 bases are TGTGCCAGCAGCTTAGACGGGGGAGCCTACAATGAGCAGTTCTTC. Translated, it gives CASSLDGGAYNEQFF.

The V and J genes are TRBV5-1 and TRBJ2-7; the D gene is possibly TRBD1 (6 bases). V shed 4 bases and J shed 7 bases, with 15 bases lying between them. The germline V gene encodes CDR1 SGHRS and CDR2 YFSETQ. This CDR3 has 13 residues. CDR3 sequence: CASSITGSGEQYF. The CDR3 nucleotides are TGCGCCAGCAGCATAACAGGGTCCGGGGAGCAGTACTTC. The variable domain in full, completed from reference TRBV5-1 and TRBJ2-7, reads KAGVTQTPRYLIKTRGQQVTLSCSPISGHRSVSWYQQTPGQGLQFLFEYFSETQRNKGNFPGRFSGRQFSNSRSEMNVSTLELGDSALYLCASSITGSGEQYFGPGTRLTVT.

The rearrangement uses TRBV7-9 and TRBJ2-7; D might be TRBD1 (6 bases). The V gene's germline CDR1 is SEHNR and CDR2 FQNEAQ (reference sequence). This CDR3 comprises 13 residues. V was shortened by 2 bases and J by 4 bases, with 9 bases between the two germline ends. DNA of the CDR3: TGTGCCAGCAGCTTATCGACAGGATACGAGCAGTACTTC. Protein: CASSLSTGYEQYF. The full variable domain, with the rest looked up from reference TRBV7-9 and TRBJ2-7, is DTGVSQNPRHKITKRGQNVTFRCDPISEHNRLYWYRQTLGQGPEFLTYFQNEAQLEKSRLLSDRFSAERPKGSFSTLEIQRTEQGDSAMYLCASSLSTGYEQYFGPGTRLTVT.

In its sample, this clonotype was seen many times. CDR3 amino acids: CASSLMSNQPQHF. CDR3 DNA: TGTGCCAGCAGTTTAATGAGCAATCAGCCCCAGCATTTT. V gene TRBV12-3 or TRBV12-4 combines with J gene TRBJ1-5; D not certain. This CDR3 region has 13 residues. V lost 2 bases and J 1 base, leaving 3 bases between the germline ends.

This chain connects TRBV2 to TRBJ1-2; 8 bases agree with TRBD1. Germline V gives CDR1 SNHLY, CDR2 FYNNEI. V dropped 9 bases and J dropped 3; count of bases not matched to a gene: 6. This CDR3 spans 13 amino acids. The CDR3 coding sequence is TGTGCCAGTAGTCGGGACAGGTACTATGGCTACACCTTC. Its translation: CASSRDRYYGYTF.